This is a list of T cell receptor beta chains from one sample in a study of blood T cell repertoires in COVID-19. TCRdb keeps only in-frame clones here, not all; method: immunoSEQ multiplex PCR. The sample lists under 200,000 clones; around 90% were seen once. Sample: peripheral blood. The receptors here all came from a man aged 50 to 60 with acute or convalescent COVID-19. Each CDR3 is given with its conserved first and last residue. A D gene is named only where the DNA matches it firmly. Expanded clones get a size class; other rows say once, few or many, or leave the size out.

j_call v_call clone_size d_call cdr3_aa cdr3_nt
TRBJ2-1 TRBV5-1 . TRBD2 CARRTSDEHEKFF TGCGCCAGGAGGACTAGCGATGAGCATGAAAAGTTCTTC
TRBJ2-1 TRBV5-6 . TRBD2 CASSLVGGTYNEQFF TGTGCCAGCAGCTTGGTCGGGGGGACGTACAATGAGCAGTTCTTC
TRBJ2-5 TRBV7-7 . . CASSLAWRVRGAETQYF TGTGCCAGCAGCTTAGCGTGGAGGGTGCGGGGTGCAGAGACCCAGTACTTC
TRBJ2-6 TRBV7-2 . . CASRPGGSGANVLTF TGTGCCAGCAGGCCAGGTGGCTCTGGGGCCAACGTCCTGACTTTC
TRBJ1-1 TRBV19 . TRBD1 CASSRQGALTEAFF TGTGCCAGTAGTAGACAGGGGGCACTCACTGAAGCTTTCTTT
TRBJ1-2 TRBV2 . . CASGESHYGYTF TGTGCCAGTGGGGAGTCCCACTATGGCTACACCTTC
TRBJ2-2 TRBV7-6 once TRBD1 CASSPRPRDRDTGELFF TGTGCCAGCAGCCCGAGACCCCGGGACAGGGACACCGGGGAGCTGTTTTTT
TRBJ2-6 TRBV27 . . CASRRAVDVGANVLTF TGTGCCAGCAGGAGGGCGGTTGACGTTGGGGCCAACGTCCTGACTTTC
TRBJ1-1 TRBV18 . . CASSPRGDNTEAFF TGTGCCAGCTCACCACGGGGCGATAACACTGAAGCTTTCTTT
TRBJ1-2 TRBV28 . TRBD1 CASSSGGGGRSYTF TGTGCCAGCAGTTCAGGGGGCGGTGGCCGTAGCTACACCTTC
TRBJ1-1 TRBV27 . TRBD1 CASRDRGGMNTEAFF TGTGCCAGCAGGGACAGGGGTGGGATGAACACTGAAGCTTTCTTT
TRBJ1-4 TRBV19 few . CASSPTGWSEKLFF TGTGCCAGTAGTCCTACAGGGTGGAGTGAAAAACTGTTTTTT